Shown below are 17 T cell receptor beta chains from a single sample sequenced in a study of molecular identifiers for immune sequencing clone quantification. Each CDR3 protein gets one entry after TCRdb re-called the PCR reads with MiXCR. The sample holds just under 650,000 distinct CDR3 sequences, 15% to 20% seen once. The sample comprised naive CD8+ T cells from blood, with Jurkat cell RNA spiked in. Subset here: FACS-sorted CD8+CD4-CCR7+CD45RA+ naive T cells. The receptors were sampled from a human donor in good health. Some libraries in this study had Jurkat cell RNA spiked in.

This clonotype was seen at least ten times. The chain is built from TRBV27 and TRBJ2-7; D unclear. The CDR3 runs to 13 residues. V lost 4 bases, J lost 2 bases, and 9 bases lay in between. Germline values: CDR1 MNHEY, CDR2 SMNVEV (reference sequence). CDR3 loop: CASSWKETYEQYF. CDR3 coding DNA: TGTGCCAGCAGTTGGAAGGAGACCTACGAGCAGTACTTC.

With regard to this clonotype: This may stem from a read error, because a much larger clone lies one nucleotide away. Here the CDR3 DNA reads TGTGCCAGCAGTTTATCGCTGGGGGGACATCGGCCCCAGCATTTT. This codes for CASSLSLGGHRPQHF. This chain connects TRBV27 to TRBJ1-5, with a weak D call TRBD1 (6 bases). Per the germline V gene, CDR1 is MNHEY and CDR2 is SMNVEV (reference sequence). The length of the CDR3 is 15 residues. V was trimmed by 0 bases and J by 9 bases, leaving 15 bases between them.

This clonotype was found a few times. The chain couples TRBV4-1 to TRBJ1-6; D may be TRBD1 (5 bases). The V end was cut by 6 bases, the J end by 5 bases, with 20 bases between. The CDR3 totals 17 residues. Per germline, CDR1 MGHRA and CDR2 YSYEKL. The CDR3 sequence: CASSHSRVGGNNSPLHF. Written as DNA, the CDR3 is TGCGCCAGCAGTCATAGCAGGGTAGGAGGAAATAATTCACCCCTCCACTTT.

This clonotype has at least ten counts. J is TRBJ2-7 and V is TRBV9; D is uncertain. Per germline, CDR1 SGDLS and CDR2 YYNGEE. This CDR3 is 11 amino acids long. Trimming stripped 0 bases from V and 7 bases from J, with 5 bases between. The CDR3 protein is CASSVAGEQYF. For the CDR3, the DNA is TGTGCCAGCAGCGTAGCCGGGGAGCAGTACTTC.

The table lists this clonotype with a few counts. The chain has TRBV7-8 and TRBJ2-7; 9 nucleotides align to TRBD1. The CDR3 is made up of 15 amino acids. CDR1 and CDR2 (germline): SGHVS, FQNEAQ. The V gene end was trimmed by 4 bases and the J gene end by 0 bases; junction bases not matched to a gene: 4. The chain's CDR3 is CASSSGTGYSYEQYF. DNA of the CDR3: TGTGCCAGCAGCTCCGGGACAGGGTACTCCTACGAGCAGTACTTC.

This clonotype was counted between two and nine times. CDR3: CASSYFGGLTEAFF. CDR3 DNA: TGTGCCAGCAGTTACTTCGGGGGTCTAACTGAAGCTTTCTTT. The rearrangement links TRBV6-2 or TRBV6-3 to TRBJ1-1, with D possibly TRBD1 on 5 matching bases. The CDR3 loop spans 14 amino acids. The V end lost 1 base, the J end lost 5 bases, and 11 bases lay between the germline ends. Germline V lookup: CDR1 MNHEY, CDR2 SVGEGT.

There are many counts of this clonotype. The rearrangement links TRBV28 to TRBJ2-5; D unclear. Trimming shortened V by 1 base and J by 3 bases, and 6 bases separated the two germline ends. Germline V gives CDR1 MDHEN, CDR2 SYDVKM. CDR3 length: 13 amino acids. The CDR3: CASSLFNEETQYF. CDR3 DNA: TGTGCCAGCAGTTTATTTAACGAAGAGACCCAGTACTTC.

Many counts were recorded for this clonotype. This sequence joins TRBV28 and TRBJ2-3, with TRBD1 identical over 8 bases. J was trimmed by 3 bases and V by 5 bases; bases with no gene match: 4. Germline CDR1 reads MDHEN; CDR2 reads SYDVKM. There are 14 residues in the CDR3. Here the CDR3 DNA reads TGTGCCAGCAGTGCCCGGGACAGGACAGATACGCAGTATTTT. Translating gives CASSARDRTDTQYF.

In this sample, this clonotype turned up a few times. The CDR3 nucleotides are TGTGCCAGCAGCCAGGGAGCGGGGGGGCCAGATACGCAGTATTTT. It specifies CASSQGAGGPDTQYF. This chain links TRBV3-1 with TRBJ2-3; 10 bases align to TRBD2. J was trimmed by 4 bases and V by 3 bases; bases with no gene match: 4. Germline CDR1 and CDR2: LGHDT and YNNKEL (reference sequence). The CDR3 length is 15 residues.

Concerning this clonotype: Relative to the germline gene, one junction end is altered; a read error may explain this. This sequence joins TRBV7-9 and TRBJ2-2, with D tentatively TRBD1 (5 bases). The germline V gene has CDR1 SEHNR and CDR2 FQNEAQ (reference sequence). This CDR3 comprises 16 residues. The CDR3 loop reads CASSSDFRELTEELFF. CDR3 sequence (DNA): TGTGCCAGCAGTTCCGACTTCAGGGAACTGACCGAGGAGCTGTTTTTT.

Comment on this clonotype: A junction boundary mismatches the germline segment, possibly from a read error. The chain combines TRBV10-1 with TRBJ2-2, with TRBD2 matching 9 bases. From germline, CDR1 is WNHNN and CDR2 SYGVQD (reference sequence). The CDR3 spans 15 residues. Written as DNA, the CDR3 is TGCGCCAGCTCCCGGACTAGCGAGAACGCCGGGGAGCTGTTTTTT. Translation: CASSRTSENAGELFF.

At least ten counts were recorded for this clonotype. The chain uses TRBV28 and TRBJ1-4, with D maybe TRBD1 (5 bases). V gave up 2 bases and J gave up 8 bases, with 15 bases separating them. This CDR3 has 15 residues. Germline V lookup: CDR1 MDHEN, CDR2 SYDVKM. For the CDR3, the DNA is TGTGCCAGCAGTTTACTTAATACAGGAGAGGAAAAACTGTTTTTT. Protein product: CASSLLNTGEEKLFF.

This clonotype was observed once. A much larger clonotype is one base distant, so this may be a read error. V usage is TRBV2 and J usage is TRBJ1-5, with 10 positions matching TRBD1. CDR1 and CDR2 from the germline V gene are SNHLY and FYNNEI. This CDR3 has 14 amino acids. The CDR3 bases are TGTGCCAGCACCCCGGGACAGGGGTGGGAGCCCCAGCGTTTT. Protein: CASTPGQGWEPQRF. Using reference TRBV2 and TRBJ1-5 for the parts outside the CDR3, the full variable domain is EPEVTQTPSHQVTQMGQEVILRCVPISNHLYFYWYRQILGQKVEFLVSFYNNEISEKSEIFDDQFSVERPDGSNFTLKIRSTKLEDSAMYFCASTPGQGWEPQRFGDGTRLSIL.

This clonotype was seen ten or more times. This chain uses TRBV7-2 with TRBJ2-1; 8 bases match TRBD1. V dropped 5 bases and J dropped 6; count of bases not matched to a gene: 12. The V gene's germline CDR1 is SGHTA and CDR2 FQGNSA. The CDR3 totals 16 residues. The CDR3 region has the DNA TGTGCCAGCAGCCCGTATCCCGGGACAGGTCCCAATGAGCAGTTCTTC. This translates into CASSPYPGTGPNEQFF. Drawing the rest from reference TRBV7-2 and TRBJ2-1, the complete variable domain is GAGVSQSPSNKVTEKGKDVELRCDPISGHTALYWYRQSLGQGLEFLIYFQGNSAPDKSGLPSDRFSAERTGGSVSTLTIQRTQQEDSAVYLCASSPYPGTGPNEQFFGPGTRLTVL.

At least ten counts were recorded for this clonotype. V usage is TRBV7-9 and J usage is TRBJ2-5; D gene ambiguous. This CDR3 region has 13 residues. The germline gives CDR1 SEHNR, CDR2 FQNEAQ (reference sequence). Trimming stripped 7 bases from V and 9 bases from J, with 18 bases between. DNA for the CDR3: TGTGCCAGCACCGACTCTATAAGAGTGGCCCAGTACTTC. Amino acid sequence: CASTDSIRVAQYF.

This clonotype has at least ten counts. The V call is TRBV11-2, the J call TRBJ2-7; a possible D gene is TRBD2 (6 bases). Trimming removed 3 bases from V and 2 bases from J, with 14 bases in between. This CDR3 is 15 amino acids long. The germline gives CDR1 SGHAT, CDR2 FQNNGV. This CDR3 reads CASSLGSGDPYEQYF. DNA of the CDR3: TGTGCCAGCAGCTTGGGGTCGGGGGACCCCTACGAGCAGTACTTC. The complete variable domain, with remaining parts taken from reference TRBV11-2 and TRBJ2-7, reads EAGVAQSPRYKIIEKRQSVAFWCNPISGHATLYWYQQILGQGPKLLIQFQNNGVVDDSQLPKDRFSAERLKGVDSTLKIQPAKLEDSAVYLCASSLGSGDPYEQYFGPGTRLTVT.

This clonotype has ten or more counts. CDR3 coding DNA: TGTGCCAGCAGTGTGGACGGGGGCTACGAGCAGTACTTC. Translation gives CASSVDGGYEQYF. V gene TRBV9 combines with J gene TRBJ2-7, with a weak D call TRBD2 (6 bases). Trimming took off 5 bases at V and 3 bases at J, with 12 bases between the two ends. The germline V gene has CDR1 SGDLS and CDR2 YYNGEE. The CDR3 covers 13 residues.